This T cell receptor beta chain was profiled in a study of shared clonotypes between healthy human individuals. Profiling relied on immunoSEQ multiplex PCR, and the TCRdb table lists in-frame clones only, not all of them. Here the sample spans about 96,000 clones, approximately 63% being singletons. This CDR3 contains 16 residues. Trimming pared 0 bases from V and 7 bases from J, leaving 16 bases between. Germline CDR1 MNHNS, CDR2 SASEGT. The chain has TRBV6-1 and TRBJ1-5; the D is unclear. The receptor was derived from a man aged 25-45 years in good health. The sequenced material came from memory CD8+ T cells sorted from blood. Described subset: CD45RO+ cells pooled with CCR7-negative TemRA cells. Written as DNA, the CDR3 is TGTGCCAGCAGTGAAGCCTTACCTCGCGTGTTACAGCCCCAGCATTTT. It is translated as CASSEALPRVLQPQHF.